This T cell receptor (beta chain) was sequenced in a study of blood T cell repertoires in COVID-19. Study context: Material from acute and convalescent COVID-19 was sourced from the United States, Italy and Spain. From T cells, B-cell-depleted T cells, or PBMCs came the material, which was cDNA or gDNA.

Here immunoSEQ multiplex PCR was the method, and the copy in TCRdb shows in-frame clones only, minus some. This sample has roughly 290,000 clones, with nearly 90% found just once. Recruits, aged about 18 to 95 years, lived in 24 US areas. Grouping used clinical history reported by participants in a survey and questionnaire. From germline, CDR1 is SGHTA and CDR2 FQGTGA. V was pared by 5 bases and J by 7 bases, with 13 bases between. The CDR3 has 13 amino acids. Source material: PBMCs or T cells enriched from blood (not recorded which). J is TRBJ2-3 and V is TRBV7-3, with D perhaps matching TRBD1 (5 bases). This sequence was found in a woman aged 18-29 years with acute COVID-19. CDR3 protein: CASSPGATNTQYF. DNA for the CDR3: TGTGCCAGCAGCCCTGGGGCCACGAATACGCAGTATTTT.